What follows are 21 T cell receptor beta chains derived from one specimen sequenced in a study of radiotherapy plus CTLA-4 blockade in lung cancer. Profiled with immunoSEQ multiplex PCR; TCRdb holds only in-frame clones, not every one. Among around 99,000 clones, 70% to 90% were seen once, and the ten largest hold 4.5% to 6%. The sample was peripheral blood, taken from a patient treated with radiotherapy plus ipilimumab. The receptors were gathered from a human donor with non-small cell lung cancer that progressed on radiotherapy plus ipilimumab.

The chain carries TRBV7-8 and TRBJ1-3; maybe TRBD1 (5 bases). Germline loops: CDR1 SGHVS, CDR2 FQNEAQ. V dropped 0 bases and J dropped 4 bases, with 7 bases sitting between them. The CDR3 spans 14 residues. The CDR3 loop reads CASSLAGGGNTIYF. The CDR3 region has the DNA TGTGCCAGCAGCTTAGCCGGGGGGGGAAACACCATATATTTT.

The chain employs TRBV6-5 and TRBJ2-7; 12 nucleotides align to TRBD1. The CDR3 is 13 amino acids. The V gene's germline CDR1 is MNHEY and CDR2 SVGAGI. V gave up 8 bases and J gave up 4 bases; unmatched junction bases: 3. CDR3 coding DNA: TGTGCCAGCCGGGACAGGGGGCTATACGAGCAGTACTTC. Translated, it gives CASRDRGLYEQYF.

This rearrangement joins TRBV19 to TRBJ1-1; D unresolved. CDR1 is LNHDA and CDR2 is SQIVND in the germline V gene (reference sequence). This CDR3 region has 13 residues. Trimming took 4 bases from V and 1 from J, leaving 7 bases between them. Here the CDR3 DNA reads TGTGCCAGTAGTAACAGCAGGAACACTGAAGCTTTCTTT. Encoded protein: CASSNSRNTEAFF.

The chain carries TRBV23-1 and TRBJ1-4; 10 positions agree with TRBD1. TRBV23-1 is reported as an ORF; its role is uncertain. CDR3 length equals 19 residues. The V gene end was trimmed by 8 bases and the J gene end by 5 bases; junction bases not matched to a gene: 20. CDR3 in amino acids: CASRTPGQGRIGPNEKLFF. DNA for the CDR3: TGCGCCAGCCGGACGCCGGGACAGGGGAGGATCGGTCCAAATGAAAAACTGTTTTTT.

The chain links TRBV9 to TRBJ2-1; TRBD2 matches at 10 bases. Germline assignment: CDR1 SGDLS and CDR2 YYNGEE. J gave up 8 bases and V 0 bases, and 5 bases lay outside the gene matches. The CDR3 consists of 15 residues. The CDR3 DNA reads TGTGCCAGCAGCGTAGAGGGACTAGCGAGGGATGAGCAGTTCTTC. Protein sequence: CASSVEGLARDEQFF.

V usage is TRBV18 and J usage is TRBJ2-7, with D perhaps matching TRBD2 (6 bases). CDR3 length: 14 amino acids. Trimming pared 4 bases from V and 7 bases from J, leaving 17 bases between. CDR1 is KGHSH and CDR2 is LQKENI in the germline V gene. The chain's CDR3 is CASSRTSGEGEQYF. DNA for the CDR3: TGTGCCAGCTCACGAACCTCGGGAGAGGGAGAGCAGTACTTC.

The genes are TRBV6-4 and TRBJ2-3; tentatively, D is TRBD2 (5 bases). The CDR3 extends over 13 amino acids. The ends were cut back, 0 bases at V and 9 bases at J, with 10 bases in the middle. CDR1 is MRHNA and CDR2 is SNTAGT in the germline V gene. CDR3 DNA sequence: TGTGCCAGCAGTGACTCGGTGAGAGGGACGCAGTATTTT. It is translated as CASSDSVRGTQYF.

This clone was detected a few times. J is TRBJ1-2 and V is TRBV6-6, with unresolved D. Trimming cost V 6 bases and J 2 bases, with 10 bases left between them. Germline assignment: CDR1 MNHNY and CDR2 SVGAGI (reference sequence). The CDR3 sequence is 13 residues long. The CDR3 sequence: CASSPTENYGYTF. In DNA, the CDR3 is TGTGCCAGCAGCCCAACAGAGAACTATGGCTACACCTTC.

The chain couples TRBV30 to TRBJ2-7, with D perhaps matching TRBD1 (5 bases). The CDR3 has 13 residues. Trimming cost V 2 bases and J 4 bases, with 12 bases left between them. Germline CDR1 reads GTSNPN; CDR2 reads SVGIG (reference sequence). The DNA for the CDR3 is TGTGCCTGGAGTCACAGGAGAACTTACGAGCAGTACTTC. This sequence encodes CAWSHRRTYEQYF.

The CDR3 sequence: CASSSVGGPEAFF. The CDR3 DNA is TGTGCCAGCAGCTCGGTAGGGGGCCCGGAAGCTTTCTTT. The chain joins TRBV5-4 to TRBJ1-1; 7 nucleotides line up with TRBD1. There are 13 residues in the CDR3. V gave up 3 bases and J gave up 8 bases; unmatched junction bases: 7. Germline values: CDR1 SGHNT, CDR2 YYREEE (reference sequence).

CDR3 amino acids: CASGQISYEQYF. DNA for the CDR3: TGTGCTAGTGGCCAGATATCCTACGAGCAGTACTTC. The chain links TRBV12-5 to TRBJ2-7; D not resolved. The CDR3 is made up of 12 amino acids. CDR1 and CDR2 (germline): LGHNT, FRNRAP. V was shortened by 6 bases and J by 1 base, with 7 bases between the two germline ends. Filled out from reference TRBV12-5 and TRBJ2-7, the complete variable domain reads DARVTQTPRHKVTEMGQEVTMRCQPILGHNTVFWYRQTMMQGLELLAYFRNRAPLDDSGMPKDRFSAEMPDATLATLKIQPSEPRDSAVYFCASGQISYEQYFGPGTRLTVT.

CDR3 amino acids: CASQPGQKLTGELFF. CDR3 bases: TGTGCCAGCCAACCGGGACAGAAACTCACCGGGGAGCTGTTTTTT. The chain carries TRBV6-5 and TRBJ2-2, with 7 bases identical to TRBD1. This CDR3 region has 15 residues. Germline CDR1 and CDR2: MNHEY and SVGAGI. J was trimmed by 4 bases and V by 8 bases; bases with no gene match: 10.

The table lists this clone with a few counts. This chain uses TRBV5-1 with TRBJ2-3; 7 bases agree with TRBD2. The CDR3 runs 17 residues. CDR1 is SGHRS and CDR2 is YFSETQ in the germline V gene. The trim removed 0 bases at V and 2 bases at J, leaving 9 bases unmatched. This CDR3 is CASSLGLLSGFTDTQYF. The CDR3 DNA follows: TGCGCCAGCAGCTTGGGCCTACTTAGCGGGTTCACAGATACGCAGTATTTT. The complete variable domain, with remaining parts taken from reference TRBV5-1 and TRBJ2-3, reads KAGVTQTPRYLIKTRGQQVTLSCSPISGHRSVSWYQQTPGQGLQFLFEYFSETQRNKGNFPGRFSGRQFSNSRSEMNVSTLELGDSALYLCASSLGLLSGFTDTQYFGPGTRLTVL.

The V gene is TRBV6-1, the J gene TRBJ2-6; 7 bases are shared with TRBD1. Germline V gene data show CDR1 as MNHNS and CDR2 as SASEGT. J gave up 0 bases and V 4 bases, and 3 bases lay outside the gene matches. The CDR3 is 16 amino acids. The CDR3 DNA follows: TGTGCCAGCAGTGCAGGGGGAGCCTCTGGGGCCAACGTCCTGACTTTC. As protein: CASSAGGASGANVLTF.

V and J are TRBV30 and TRBJ1-4, with 8 bases lining up with TRBD1. The CDR3 spans 15 residues. Germline V CDR1 and CDR2: GTSNPN, SVGIG (reference sequence). V lost 3 bases and J lost 4; bases outside the gene matches: 7. The CDR3 sequence is CAWRSGGANNEKLFF. The CDR3 DNA is TGTGCCTGGAGGTCAGGGGGCGCGAATAATGAAAAACTGTTTTTT.

This clone was seen a single time. The V and J genes are TRBV11-3 and TRBJ2-3, with 11 positions matching TRBD2. V lost 4 bases to trimming and J lost 2 bases; unmatched junction nucleotides: 5. This CDR3 spans 16 amino acids. CDR1 SGHNT and CDR2 YENEEA come from the germline V gene. As DNA, the CDR3 is TGTGCCAGCAGCTGGCTAGCGGGAGGACTCACAGATACGCAGTATTTT. It translates to CASSWLAGGLTDTQYF.

This chain joins TRBV15 and TRBJ1-1; D uncertain. The V end lost 0 bases, the J end lost 4 bases, and 6 bases lay between the germline ends. There are 13 residues in the CDR3. The V gene's germline CDR1 is LNHNV and CDR2 YYDKDF (reference sequence). The CDR3 sequence: CATSRDLLTEAFF. The CDR3 bases are TGTGCCACCAGCAGAGATCTCCTCACTGAAGCTTTCTTT.

V usage is TRBV9 and J usage is TRBJ2-7; weak D call: TRBD2 (6 bases). The germline V and J ends were trimmed by 0 bases and 6 bases, with 13 bases remaining between them. The germline V gene has CDR1 SGDLS and CDR2 YYNGEE. The CDR3 runs 14 residues. CDR3: CASSVVGTGSEQYF. The CDR3 DNA reads as TGTGCCAGCAGCGTAGTTGGGACCGGGAGCGAGCAGTACTTC.

The CDR3 reads CASTGGRAVNEQFF. For the CDR3, the DNA is TGTGCCAGCACGGGGGGGAGGGCCGTTAATGAGCAGTTCTTC. The chain recombines TRBV2 with TRBJ2-1, with TRBD2 identical over 8 bases. The germline V gene encodes CDR1 SNHLY and CDR2 FYNNEI. The CDR3 sequence is 14 residues long. V lost 7 bases to trimming and J lost 7 bases; unmatched junction nucleotides: 9.

The rearrangement joins TRBV7-8 to TRBJ2-7, with D possibly being TRBD1 or TRBD2 (5 bases each). The germline V gene has CDR1 SGHVS and CDR2 FQNEAQ. The V gene lost 5 bases and the J gene lost 3 bases, with 11 bases spanning the gap. CDR3 length: 13 amino acids. The CDR3 here is CASSREGLYEQYF. The DNA of the CDR3 is TGTGCCAGCAGCCGAGAGGGGCTCTACGAGCAGTACTTC.

Note on this clone: Other DNA sequences in this specimen translate into the identical CDR3. The rearrangement uses TRBV7-9 and TRBJ2-7; 12 bases fit TRBD2. With V trimmed by 5 bases and J by 10 bases, 12 bases remained unmatched. This CDR3 is built from 15 residues. Germline lookup yields CDR1 SEHNR and CDR2 FQNEAQ (reference sequence). CDR3 nucleotides: TGTGCCAGCAGCCCGAGACTAGCGGGAGCAGCTGAACAGTACTTC. Its translation: CASSPRLAGAAEQYF.